Presented here are 23 T cell receptor beta chains from one specimen sequenced in a study of cytomegalovirus exposure and HLA in healthy donors (dated by TCRdb to 2016 to 2017). The method was the immunoSEQ multiplex PCR assay. The multiplex PCR relied on a mix of 60 forward primers for TCR Vbeta segments and 13 reverse primers for TCR Jbeta segments. TCRdb re-hosts the immuneACCESS table, in-frame sequences only. Its copies lack some clones; in the studies checked, an unresolved V gene accounts for under half of them, and the cause for the rest is not known. Across this sample there are over 100,000 clones, with nearly 80% seen only once. The ten largest clones take up less than 1.1% of the sample. The source material was PBMCs. The receptors come from a male donor in good health and CMV-seronegative.

The rearrangement links TRBV9 to TRBJ1-2; D is unresolved. V was pared by 3 bases and J by 0 bases, with 9 bases between. The CDR3 runs 14 residues. The germline V gene encodes CDR1 SGDLS and CDR2 YYNGEE. The CDR3 bases are TGTGCCAGCAGCGGCAGTGAAACTAACTATGGCTACACCTTC. Protein sequence: CASSGSETNYGYTF.

This sequence joins TRBV5-4 and TRBJ2-2; D perhaps matches TRBD1 (5 bases). The CDR3 has 15 residues. Trimming stripped 7 bases from V and 4 bases from J, with 17 bases between. CDR1 is SGHNT and CDR2 is YYREEE in the germline V gene (reference sequence). In nucleotides, the CDR3 is TGTGCCAGCCATGATCAGGACAAACTCACCGGGGAGCTGTTTTTT. Its protein product is CASHDQDKLTGELFF.

This clone was seen more than once but under ten times. The CDR3 region has the DNA TGTGCCAGCAGCTTGGAGAAGAACACTGAAGCTTTCTTT. Its translation is CASSLEKNTEAFF. V gene TRBV7-8 combines with J gene TRBJ1-1, with D hard to call. CDR3 size: 13 residues. V was clipped by 3 bases and J by 1 base, with 6 bases between them. Germline V lookup: CDR1 SGHVS, CDR2 FQNEAQ.

This chain links TRBV5-1 with TRBJ2-2, with 7 bases aligning to TRBD2. The V gene's germline CDR1 is SGHRS and CDR2 YFSETQ. This CDR3 is 17 amino acids long. The V segment lost 0 bases and the J segment 3 bases; nucleotides outside the gene matches: 8. CDR3 sequence reads: CASSLDGGGMDTGELFF. In DNA, the CDR3 is TGCGCCAGCAGCTTGGATGGCGGGGGTATGGACACCGGGGAGCTGTTTTTT.

This clone is a singleton in its sample. This rearrangement joins TRBV30 to TRBJ2-5, with 12 bases that match TRBD2. J gave up 5 bases and V 2 bases, and 6 bases lay outside the gene matches. The germline CDR1 and CDR2 sequences are GTSNPN and SVGIG (reference sequence). The CDR3 is made up of 15 amino acids. CDR3 bases: TGTGCCTGGAGTCTCGGGCTAGCGGGGGGGGAGACCCAGTACTTC. This sequence encodes CAWSLGLAGGETQYF.

This rearrangement joins TRBV6-6 to TRBJ1-5; no clear D gene. Trimming took off 1 base at V and 2 bases at J, with 9 bases between the two ends. CDR3 length: 15 residues. Per germline, CDR1 MNHNY and CDR2 SVGAGI (reference sequence). CDR3: CASSYYDSGNQPQHF. The CDR3 DNA reads TGTGCCAGCAGTTACTACGACTCCGGCAATCAGCCCCAGCATTTT.

The chain employs TRBV9 and TRBJ2-5; 11 positions match TRBD2. The CDR3 is 15 residues long. Trimming took 4 bases from V and 4 from J; bases not matched to a gene: 6. Germline CDR1 and CDR2: SGDLS and YYNGEE. The CDR3 DNA sequence: TGTGCCAGCAGCCCGTTAGGACTAGCGGGAGAGACCCAGTACTTC. As protein: CASSPLGLAGETQYF.

The V and J genes are TRBV11-3 and TRBJ2-7; D is perhaps TRBD2 (7 bases). Germline V gene sequence: CDR1 SGHNT, CDR2 YENEEA. The CDR3 runs to 16 residues. Trimming cost V 4 bases and J 0 bases, with 16 bases left between them. In DNA form, the CDR3 reads TGTGCCAGCAGCTCACACCGGGGGGCAAGCTCCTACGAGCAGTACTTC. As protein: CASSSHRGASSYEQYF.

The chain has TRBV4-2 and TRBJ2-1, with 8 bases identical to TRBD2. Trimming cost V 4 bases and J 0 bases; bases outside gene matches: 2. The CDR3 consists of 15 residues. Germline V gene data show CDR1 as LGHNA and CDR2 as YNFKEQ. CDR3 region: CASSPTSGSYNEQFF. CDR3 coding DNA: TGTGCCAGCAGCCCAACTAGCGGCTCCTACAATGAGCAGTTCTTC.

This clone was detected only a few times. The rearrangement links TRBV6-5 to TRBJ1-6; D is unresolved. The V gene's germline CDR1 is MNHEY and CDR2 SVGAGI. The V and J ends lost 0 bases and 6 bases respectively, with 12 bases between them. The CDR3 is 16 amino acids. The CDR3 loop is CASSYSRVRVNSPLHF. The CDR3, as DNA: TGTGCCAGCAGTTACTCGAGGGTCCGGGTTAATTCACCCCTCCACTTT.

The rearrangement uses TRBV5-6 and TRBJ2-5; weak D call: TRBD2 (6 bases). V shed 2 bases and J shed 2 bases, with 13 bases lying between them. The CDR3 runs 15 residues. CDR1 is SGHDT, CDR2 YYEEEE, per germline. CDR3 sequence: CASSLVGGRQETQYF. CDR3 bases: TGTGCCAGCAGCTTAGTAGGAGGGAGGCAAGAGACCCAGTACTTC.

The rearrangement links TRBV6-5 to TRBJ2-7; D perhaps matches TRBD1 (5 bases). The CDR3 totals 15 residues. Trimming took off 4 bases at V and 3 bases at J, with 16 bases between the two ends. Germline CDR1 is MNHEY and CDR2 is SVGAGI. The DNA of the CDR3 is TGTGCCAGCAGTTCCGCCTGGCAGGGCCGCTACGAGCAGTACTTC. It is translated as CASSSAWQGRYEQYF.

This rearrangement joins TRBV18 to TRBJ2-3, with 10 positions matching TRBD2. The CDR3 loop spans 19 amino acids. Per the germline V gene, CDR1 is KGHSH and CDR2 is LQKENI. With 4 bases clipped from V and 0 bases from J, the junction kept 13 bases outside the gene matches. CDR3 sequence reads: CASSRLGLAGASSTDTQYF. The CDR3 bases are TGTGCCAGCTCACGACTTGGGCTAGCGGGGGCCTCTAGCACAGATACGCAGTATTTT.

This rearrangement joins TRBV19 to TRBJ1-5, with 7 positions matching TRBD1. The CDR3 spans 13 residues. The germline V gene encodes CDR1 LNHDA and CDR2 SQIVND (reference sequence). Trimming took 4 bases from V and 4 from J; bases not matched to a gene: 1. CDR3 loop: CASSTQGNQPQHF. CDR3 sequence (DNA): TGTGCCAGTAGTACACAGGGGAATCAGCCCCAGCATTTT.

As for this clone: Other DNA sequences within the sample encode an identical CDR3. CDR3: CASSLTSGSTDTQYF. The DNA for the CDR3 is TGCGCCAGCAGCTTGACTAGCGGTAGCACAGATACGCAGTATTTT. This chain connects TRBV5-1 to TRBJ2-3; 8 bases agree with TRBD2. CDR3 length: 15 amino acids. V trimming: 1 base; J trimming: 0 bases; junction bases outside the gene matches: 1. Germline values: CDR1 SGHRS, CDR2 YFSETQ.

The chain employs TRBV7-9 and TRBJ2-1; 7 nucleotides align to TRBD2. The CDR3 is made up of 15 amino acids. The V gene end was trimmed by 2 bases and the J gene end by 2 bases; junction bases not matched to a gene: 3. CDR1 is SEHNR and CDR2 is FQNEAQ in the germline V gene (reference sequence). The CDR3 DNA follows: TGTGCCAGCAGCTTATCGGGGGGTCCCTACAATGAGCAGTTCTTC. Translating gives CASSLSGGPYNEQFF.

This chain links TRBV7-9 with TRBJ1-1; D may be TRBD1 (6 bases). The germline V gene encodes CDR1 SEHNR and CDR2 FQNEAQ (reference sequence). The CDR3 loop spans 17 amino acids. Trimming took off 2 bases at V and 5 bases at J, with 21 bases between the two ends. This chain's CDR3 is CASSLYHSGTRETEAFF. DNA for the CDR3: TGTGCCAGCAGCTTATATCATTCGGGGACAAGGGAAACTGAAGCTTTCTTT.

The V and J genes are TRBV28 and TRBJ1-2, with D tentatively TRBD1 (5 bases). Germline V gene sequence: CDR1 MDHEN, CDR2 SYDVKM. Trimming cost V 0 bases and J 4 bases, with 9 bases left between them. This CDR3 is 14 amino acids long. The CDR3 here is CASSLWAGRYGYTF. The CDR3 region has the DNA TGTGCCAGCAGTTTATGGGCAGGGCGCTATGGCTACACCTTC.

The chain employs TRBV7-2 and TRBJ1-4, with TRBD1 as a possible D gene (5 bases). The V end was cut by 5 bases, the J end by 11 bases, with 15 bases between. The CDR3 has 13 residues. Looked up from germline, CDR1 is SGHTA and CDR2 is FQGNSA. This CDR3 reads CASSSPGYGKLFF. The CDR3, as DNA: TGTGCCAGCAGCAGCCCAGGGTATGGGAAACTGTTTTTT.

The rearrangement uses TRBV7-9 and TRBJ2-1; TRBD2 matches 8 bases. The CDR3 contains 13 residues. Looked up from germline, CDR1 is SEHNR and CDR2 is FQNEAQ (reference sequence). J lost 9 bases, V lost 5 bases, and 6 bases had no gene match. CDR3 sequence: CASSRGGPSEQFF. The CDR3, as DNA: TGTGCCAGCAGCCGCGGGGGGCCGAGTGAGCAGTTCTTC. Full variable domain (missing parts from reference TRBV7-9 and TRBJ2-1): DTGVSQNPRHKITKRGQNVTFRCDPISEHNRLYWYRQTLGQGPEFLTYFQNEAQLEKSRLLSDRFSAERPKGSFSTLEIQRTEQGDSAMYLCASSRGGPSEQFFGPGTRLTVL.

V gene TRBV6-1 combines with J gene TRBJ1-3, with D perhaps TRBD1 (6 bases). Germline V gives CDR1 MNHNS, CDR2 SASEGT. This CDR3 has 17 amino acids. V was shortened by 2 bases and J by 3 bases, with 17 bases between the two germline ends. This CDR3 reads CASSEIWSGAIGNTIYF. The CDR3 nucleotides are TGTGCCAGCAGTGAAATCTGGTCAGGGGCTATTGGAAACACCATATATTTT.

The V call is TRBV4-1, the J call TRBJ2-7, with 7 bases identical to TRBD2. V shed 0 bases, J shed 2 bases, and the junction held 4 bases outside the gene matches. This CDR3 spans 15 amino acids. In germline, CDR1 is MGHRA, CDR2 YSYEKL. This chain's CDR3 is CASSQEPGGTYEQYF. The DNA of the CDR3 is TGCGCCAGCAGCCAAGAGCCGGGGGGTACCTACGAGCAGTACTTC.

DNA of the CDR3: TGCAGCGGTGGGAGCGGGGTCGGAGAGACCCAGTACTTC. Its translation is CSGGSGVGETQYF. This chain connects TRBV29-1 to TRBJ2-5; 7 nucleotides match TRBD2. Germline trimming cut 7 bases from V and 4 bases from J; bases unmatched to any gene: 9. The CDR3 consists of 13 residues. CDR1 is SQVTM, CDR2 ANQGSEA, per germline. The full variable domain, completed using reference TRBV29-1 and TRBJ2-5, is SAVISQKPSRDICQRGTSLTIQCQVDSQVTMMFWYRQQPGQSLTLIATANQGSEATYESGFVIDKFPISRPNLTFSTLTVSNMSPEDSSIYLCSGGSGVGETQYFGPGTRLLVL.